This T cell receptor beta chain was retrieved from a study of identical twins. MiXCR, applied by TCRdb to the 5' RACE reads, yields one record per CDR3 protein. The data contain about 720,000 distinct CDR3 sequences, about 20% of them singletons. Germline CDR1 reads DFQATT; CDR2 reads SNEGSKA (reference sequence). The CDR3 sequence is 14 residues long. Trimming removed 5 bases at V and 5 bases at J, with 18 bases between. General study points: Those out-of-frame alpha sequences shared by twins showed an excess of low generation probability. Surplus twin overlap in beta out-of-frame sequences was less pronounced.

No donor was unhealthy or non-Caucasian. In this sample, this clonotype turned up a few times. Its antigen remains unidentified. These data were also filed under a second study, of T cells expressing NK-cell markers. That paper adds: In a few donors, these clonotypes also led the CD3+CD56-NKG2C+ fraction.

V and J are TRBV20-1 and TRBJ2-5; the D gene is possibly TRBD2 (6 bases). The material sequenced was PBMCs. The TCR sequence derives from a woman aged 18-29 years in good health. In DNA form, the CDR3 reads TGCAGTGCTGGCTCGGGGGTTCGTGCGGAGACCCAGTACTTC. It is translated as CSAGSGVRAETQYF.